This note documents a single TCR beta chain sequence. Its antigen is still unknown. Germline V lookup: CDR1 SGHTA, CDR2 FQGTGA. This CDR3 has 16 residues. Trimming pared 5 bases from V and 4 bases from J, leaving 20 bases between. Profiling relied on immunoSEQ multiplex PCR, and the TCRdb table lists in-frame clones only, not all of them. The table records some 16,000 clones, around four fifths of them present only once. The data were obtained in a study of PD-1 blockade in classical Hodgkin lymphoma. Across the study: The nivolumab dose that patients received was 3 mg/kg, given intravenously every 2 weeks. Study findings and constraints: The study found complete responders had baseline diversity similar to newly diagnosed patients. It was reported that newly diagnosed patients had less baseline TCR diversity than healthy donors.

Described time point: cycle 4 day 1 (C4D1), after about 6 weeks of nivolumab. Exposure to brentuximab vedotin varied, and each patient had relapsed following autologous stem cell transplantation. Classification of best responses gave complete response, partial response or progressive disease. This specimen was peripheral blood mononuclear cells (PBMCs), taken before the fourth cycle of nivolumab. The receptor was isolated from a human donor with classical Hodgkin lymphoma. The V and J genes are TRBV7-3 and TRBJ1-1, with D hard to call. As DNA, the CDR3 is TGTGCCAGCAGCGCCTCAGTGGATGCATATCGCACTGAAGCTTTCTTT. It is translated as CASSASVDAYRTEAFF. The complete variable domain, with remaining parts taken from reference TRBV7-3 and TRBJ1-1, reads GAGVSQTPSNKVTEKGKYVELRCDPISGHTALYWYRQSLGQGPEFLIYFQGTGAADDSGLPNDRFFAVRPEGSVSTLKIQRTERGDSAVYLCASSASVDAYRTEAFFGQGTRLTVV.